The next 8 T cell receptor beta chains were all read from a single sample in a study of vaccination and CD4 T cells after COVID-19. Their specific antigens are unknown. Sequencing of the DNA from cultured CD4+ T cells was carried out with the Oncomine TCR Beta short-read assay. TCRdb re-called the PCR reads with MiXCR, one entry per CDR3 protein. The table has approximately 17,000 distinct CDR3 sequences, around 47% seen once. Regarding treatment: roughly 11-day PBMC culture with coronavirus spike peptide pools or control peptides (ViraFEST assay). The material sequenced was CD4+ T cells from blood, cultured in vitro, taken before SARS-CoV-2 vaccination. The receptors come from a human donor who had recovered from COVID-19.

The chain carries TRBV5-4 and TRBJ1-5; 9 nucleotides line up with TRBD1. Germline trimming cut 0 bases from V and 4 bases from J; bases unmatched to any gene: 5. The CDR3 loop spans 16 amino acids. Germline-derived CDR1 and CDR2 are SGHNT and YYREEE (reference sequence). The CDR3 loop reads CASSLGGQGRNQPQHF. The CDR3 DNA reads TGTGCCAGCAGCTTGGGAGGACAGGGGAGAAATCAGCCCCAGCATTTT. The entire variable domain, with the rest obtained from reference TRBV5-4 and TRBJ1-5, is as follows: ETGVTQSPTHLIKTRGQQVTLRCSSQSGHNTVSWYQQALGQGPQFIFQYYREEENGRGNFPPRFSGLQFPNYSSELNVNALELDDSALYLCASSLGGQGRNQPQHFGDGTRLSIL.

In DNA, the CDR3 is TGCGCCAGCAGCTTGGTAGGCGCTTCCTACGAGCAGTACTTC. Translation: CASSLVGASYEQYF. V and J are TRBV5-1 and TRBJ2-7; no definite D call. Looked up from germline, CDR1 is SGHRS and CDR2 is YFSETQ. V lost 0 bases, J lost 1 base, and 8 bases lay in between. The CDR3 has 14 amino acids.

This chain connects TRBV7-8 to TRBJ2-2; D is possibly TRBD2 (5 bases). This CDR3 is built from 15 residues. Trimming cost V 5 bases and J 5 bases, with 15 bases left between them. CDR1 and CDR2 from the germline V gene are SGHVS and FQNEAQ. CDR3 residues: CASSPGGTGTGELFF. CDR3 bases: TGTGCCAGCAGCCCCGGAGGAACGGGGACCGGGGAGCTGTTTTTT. Using reference TRBV7-8 and TRBJ2-2 for the parts outside the CDR3, the full variable domain is GAGVSQSPRYKVAKRGQDVALRCDPISGHVSLFWYQQALGQGPEFLTYFQNEAQLDKSGLPSDRFFAERPEGSVSTLKIQRTQQEDSAVYLCASSPGGTGTGELFFGEGSRLTVL.

The V call is TRBV4-2, the J call TRBJ2-1; D unclear. Germline V gene sequence: CDR1 LGHNA, CDR2 YNFKEQ. This CDR3 has 16 amino acids. The V end lost 4 bases, the J end lost 0 bases, and 13 bases lay between the germline ends. The CDR3 DNA is TGTGCCAGCAGCCCTTCCGACACCCGCTCCTACAATGAGCAGTTCTTC. This codes for CASSPSDTRSYNEQFF.

This clonotype turned up a few times. V usage is TRBV20-1 and J usage is TRBJ2-1; the match to TRBD2 covers 12 bases. The junction had 14 bases not matched to a gene; V was cut back by 5 bases and J by 9 bases. The CDR3 sequence is 16 residues long. Per germline, CDR1 DFQATT and CDR2 SNEGSKA (reference sequence). CDR3 sequence reads: CSAGRLAGGPLGEQFF. The CDR3 coding sequence is TGCAGTGCTGGAAGGCTAGCGGGAGGGCCATTGGGTGAGCAGTTCTTC.

The CDR3 nucleotides read TGTGCCAGCTCTCGGGGCAGGGCTCGCAATCAGCCCCAGCATTTT. Translated: CASSRGRARNQPQHF. The chain has TRBV18 and TRBJ1-5, with D possibly being TRBD1 (5 bases). V was pared by 6 bases and J by 2 bases, with 14 bases between. CDR1 is KGHSH, CDR2 LQKENI, per germline. This CDR3 is built from 15 residues.

V is TRBV20-1 and J is TRBJ2-5; 8 bases map to TRBD1. Germline CDR1 DFQATT, CDR2 SNEGSKA (reference sequence). V dropped 3 bases and J dropped 1; count of bases not matched to a gene: 1. This CDR3 spans 13 amino acids. CDR3 sequence: CSASGQGQETQYF. CDR3 DNA: TGCAGTGCTAGCGGACAGGGCCAAGAGACCCAGTACTTC.

This clonotype appeared a few times. The chain carries TRBV28 and TRBJ1-1, with D tentatively TRBD1 (6 bases). Germline CDR1 is MDHEN and CDR2 is SYDVKM. Trimming took off 2 bases at V and 7 bases at J, with 11 bases between the two ends. The CDR3 covers 13 residues. CDR3 sequence: CASSLLGQIEAFF. The CDR3 DNA follows: TGTGCCAGCAGTTTACTCGGACAGATTGAAGCTTTCTTT.